The 16 T cell receptor beta chains below come from one sample, sequenced in a study of OX40 agonist ivuxolimab in advanced cancers. Assay: immunoSEQ multiplex PCR; the TCRdb copy retains only in-frame clones and omits some. This table has approximately 58,000 clones, approximately 81% appearing once. The sample was CD4+ or CD8+ T cells sorted from blood, taken in a trial of the OX40 agonist ivuxolimab. The receptors were sampled from an adult with an advanced solid tumor such as melanoma, head and neck, liver or kidney cancer.

The chain is built from TRBV19 and TRBJ2-1; D gene ambiguous. Germline V CDR1 and CDR2: LNHDA, SQIVND (reference sequence). The V and J ends lost 5 bases and 0 bases respectively, with 11 bases between them. The CDR3 is made up of 15 amino acids. CDR3 sequence: CASSLQRSSYNEQFF. In nucleotides, the CDR3 is TGTGCCAGTAGTCTACAGCGCAGCTCCTACAATGAGCAGTTCTTC.

This clone was seen once. This sample also contains other DNA sequences that code for the same CDR3. The V and J genes are TRBV7-3 and TRBJ2-3, with 7 nucleotides matching TRBD2. CDR1 and CDR2 from the germline V gene are SGHTA and FQGTGA. The V gene end was trimmed by 2 bases and the J gene end by 3 bases; junction bases not matched to a gene: 2. The CDR3 length is 14 residues. CDR3 residues: CASSLGGRTDTQYF. The CDR3 nucleotides read TGTGCCAGCAGCTTAGGCGGGAGAACAGATACGCAGTATTTT.

The V call is TRBV7-9, the J call TRBJ1-1; D not resolved. The ends were cut back, 4 bases at V and 7 bases at J, with 7 bases in the middle. The CDR3 is made up of 11 amino acids. Germline assignment: CDR1 SEHNR and CDR2 FQNEAQ (reference sequence). The CDR3 region is CASSSGYEAFF. DNA for the CDR3: TGTGCCAGCAGCTCGGGATATGAAGCTTTCTTT.

This clone was picked up a small number of times. The chain uses TRBV7-2 and TRBJ2-1; TRBD2 might be the D (6 bases). Germline CDR1 SGHTA, CDR2 FQGNSA. V shed 6 bases and J shed 5 bases, with 17 bases lying between them. The CDR3 consists of 15 residues. The CDR3 bases are TGTGCCAGCAGTTTCCGGGACTCCTATAACAATGAGCAGTTCTTC. Its protein is CASSFRDSYNNEQFF.

This clone was seen once. J is TRBJ2-1 and V is TRBV15, with 13 bases matching TRBD2. The CDR3 has 16 residues. The ends lost 6 bases at V and 4 bases at J; junction bases unmatched: 6. The germline CDR1 and CDR2 sequences are LNHNV and YYDKDF (reference sequence). CDR3 in amino acids: CATSTLGLAGYNEQFF. The DNA for the CDR3 is TGTGCCACCAGTACTCTGGGACTAGCGGGATACAATGAGCAGTTCTTC. Full variable domain (missing parts from reference TRBV15 and TRBJ2-1): DAMVIQNPRYQVTQFGKPVTLSCSQTLNHNVMYWYQQKSSQAPKLLFHYYDKDFNNEADTPDNFQSRRPNTSFCFLDIRSPGLGDTAMYLCATSTLGLAGYNEQFFGPGTRLTVL.

The chain links TRBV2 to TRBJ2-5, with TRBD1 matching 11 bases. Germline CDR1 is SNHLY and CDR2 is FYNNEI. Trimming cost V 2 bases and J 6 bases; bases outside gene matches: 5. The CDR3 sequence is 15 residues long. DNA of the CDR3: TGTGCCAGCAGTGAAAGGACAGGGGGCCGGAAGACCCAGTACTTC. This encodes CASSERTGGRKTQYF.

The sample holds one count of this clone. CDR3 residues: CASSLRAGGRELFF. The CDR3 coding sequence is TGTGCCAGCAGCCTAAGAGCGGGGGGGCGGGAGCTGTTTTTT. This chain links TRBV11-2 with TRBJ2-2; 10 bases map to TRBD2. From germline, CDR1 is SGHAT and CDR2 FQNNGV. This CDR3 comprises 14 residues. The V gene end was trimmed by 5 bases and the J gene end by 9 bases; junction bases not matched to a gene: 6.

This clone was recorded only once. The chain combines TRBV2 with TRBJ2-7; D ambiguous. Between the trimmed V and J ends, which lost 1 base and 2 bases, there was a span of 3 bases. The length of the CDR3 is 12 residues. From germline, CDR1 is SNHLY and CDR2 FYNNEI. The CDR3 sequence is CASSEDPYEQYF. CDR3 coding DNA: TGTGCCAGCAGTGAAGACCCCTACGAGCAGTACTTC.

The chain joins TRBV19 to TRBJ2-2, with D possibly TRBD1 on 5 matching bases. This CDR3 is 13 amino acids long. Germline CDR1 reads LNHDA; CDR2 reads SQIVND (reference sequence). V lost 3 bases and J lost 7, with 9 bases in between. The CDR3, as DNA: TGTGCCAGTAGTATCCAGGGTGTCGGGGAGCTGTTTTTT. Its translation: CASSIQGVGELFF.

This rearrangement joins TRBV6-4 to TRBJ1-3; weak D call: TRBD1 (5 bases). Germline lookup yields CDR1 MRHNA and CDR2 SNTAGT. The CDR3 length is 14 residues. With 7 bases removed from V and 8 bases from J, the gap between germline ends came to 18 bases. The chain's CDR3 is CASKDTIFSDTIYF. In DNA form, the CDR3 reads TGTGCCAGCAAGGACACTATTTTTTCGGACACCATATATTTT.

Comments on this clone: The same CDR3 is also encoded by other DNA sequences in this sample. The chain carries TRBV2 and TRBJ2-7; D not resolved. This CDR3 comprises 12 residues. Germline-derived CDR1 and CDR2 are SNHLY and FYNNEI. Deletions cut 3 bases from V and 2 bases from J, with 5 bases between. CDR3 sequence (DNA): TGTGCCAGCAGTGAGTCCACCTACGAGCAGTACTTC. It specifies CASSESTYEQYF.

V gene TRBV30 combines with J gene TRBJ1-6; the D gene is possibly TRBD1 (6 bases). Between the trimmed V and J ends, which lost 3 bases and 8 bases, there was a span of 11 bases. From germline, CDR1 is GTSNPN and CDR2 SVGIG (reference sequence). The CDR3 is made up of 13 amino acids. CDR3 sequence reads: CAWSRTEDSPLHF. Here the CDR3 DNA reads TGTGCCTGGAGCAGGACAGAGGATTCACCCCTCCACTTT.

This chain connects TRBV7-9 to TRBJ1-4; D gene unclear. The CDR3 loop spans 14 amino acids. V was trimmed by 4 bases and J by 6 bases, leaving 12 bases between them. Per germline, CDR1 SEHNR and CDR2 FQNEAQ (reference sequence). The DNA of the CDR3 is TGTGCCAGCAGCTCCCTGGACGGGCATGAAAAACTGTTTTTT. This sequence encodes CASSSLDGHEKLFF.

The chain employs TRBV14 and TRBJ2-1; D is possibly TRBD2 (5 bases). There are 15 residues in the CDR3. From germline, CDR1 is SGHDN and CDR2 FVKESK. V gave up 3 bases and J gave up 0 bases, with 9 bases separating them. CDR3 amino acids: CASSHRGYSYNEQFF. The CDR3 DNA sequence: TGTGCCAGCAGCCATCGCGGGTACTCCTACAATGAGCAGTTCTTC.

V usage is TRBV21-1 and J usage is TRBJ2-2. TRBV21-1 counts as a pseudogene. The CDR3 loop spans 15 amino acids. CDR3 region: CASSRGPRVTGELFF. DNA for the CDR3: TGTGCCAGCAGCAGGGGACCGCGGGTAACCGGGGAGCTGTTTTTT.

The chain recombines TRBV4-2 with TRBJ2-3; D uncertain. V was shortened by 0 bases and J by 6 bases, with 10 bases between the two germline ends. Germline V gives CDR1 LGHNA, CDR2 YNFKEQ. The CDR3 extends over 14 amino acids. CDR3 in DNA: TGTGCCAGCAGCCAAGAATCCCCCCGTGATACGCAGTATTTT. Translated, it gives CASSQESPRDTQYF.